The clone carrying this TCR beta chain has ten or more counts. Germline CDR1 SGHDT, CDR2 YYEEEE. V lost 0 bases to trimming and J lost 2 bases; unmatched junction nucleotides: 10. The CDR3 totals 17 residues. This record comes from a study of T cells in Graves' hyperthyroidism and ophthalmopathy. Background on the study: Sampling of peripheral blood happened at initial diagnosis, prior to any treatment.

The study included ophthalmopathy patients with Clinical Activity Score at least 3, NOSPECS grade at least 4 and duration under 3 months. The PBMCs were sourced from fresh peripheral blood (around 10 ml). Using RNA transcripts as the source, TCR beta CDR3 regions were amplified. RT-PCR in the first round (using the HTBI primer set) targeted the TCR CDR3. From the multiplex PCR reads, TCRdb called clonotypes with MiXCR, one entry per CDR3 protein. Among roughly 500,000 distinct CDR3 sequences listed, around 22% were seen once. The sequence derives from a woman aged 25 to 39 with Graves' ophthalmopathy. Sequenced sample: blood. The chain combines TRBV5-6 with TRBJ2-7; 8 nucleotides align to TRBD2. CDR3 protein: CASSLASAGGPTYEQYF. Here the CDR3 DNA reads TGTGCCAGCAGCTTGGCCTCGGCGGGGGGACCGACCTACGAGCAGTACTTC.